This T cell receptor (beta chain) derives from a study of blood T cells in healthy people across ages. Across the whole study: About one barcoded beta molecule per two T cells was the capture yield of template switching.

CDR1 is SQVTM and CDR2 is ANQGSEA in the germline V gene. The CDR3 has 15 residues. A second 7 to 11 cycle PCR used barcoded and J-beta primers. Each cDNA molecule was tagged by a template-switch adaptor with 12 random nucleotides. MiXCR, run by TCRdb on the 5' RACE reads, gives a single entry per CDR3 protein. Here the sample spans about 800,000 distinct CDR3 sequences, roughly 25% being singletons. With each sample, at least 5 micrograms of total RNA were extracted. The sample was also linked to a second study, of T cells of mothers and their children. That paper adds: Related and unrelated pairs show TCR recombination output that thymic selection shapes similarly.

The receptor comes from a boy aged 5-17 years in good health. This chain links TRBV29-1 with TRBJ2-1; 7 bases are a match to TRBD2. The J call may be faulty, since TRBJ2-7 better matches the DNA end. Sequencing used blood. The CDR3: CSVEGWEGKTYEQYF. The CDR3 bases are TGCAGCGTTGAAGGTTGGGAGGGAAAAACCTACGAGCAGTACTTC.